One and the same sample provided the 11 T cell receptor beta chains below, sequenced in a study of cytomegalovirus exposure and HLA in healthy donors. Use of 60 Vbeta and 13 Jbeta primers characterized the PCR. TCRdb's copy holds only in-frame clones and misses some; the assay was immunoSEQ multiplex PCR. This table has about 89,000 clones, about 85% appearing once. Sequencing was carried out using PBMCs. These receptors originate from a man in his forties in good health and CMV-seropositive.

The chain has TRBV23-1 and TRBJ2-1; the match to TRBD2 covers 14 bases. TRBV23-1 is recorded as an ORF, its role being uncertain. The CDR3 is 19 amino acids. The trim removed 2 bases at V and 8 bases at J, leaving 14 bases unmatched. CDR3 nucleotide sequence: TGCGCCAGCAGTCAACCGAGTGGGACTAGCGGGAGACCCCCCCATGAGCAGTTCTTC. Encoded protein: CASSQPSGTSGRPPHEQFF.

The CDR3 loop reads CASSPAGTSGAPDTQYF. The CDR3 nucleotides are TGTGCCAGCAGCCCGGCCGGGACTAGCGGGGCCCCAGATACGCAGTATTTT. The chain is built from TRBV7-6 and TRBJ2-3, with 13 bases matching TRBD2. This CDR3 region has 17 residues. Trimming removed 5 bases from V and 4 bases from J; junction bases left unmatched: 9. Looked up from germline, CDR1 is SGHVS and CDR2 is FNYEAQ.

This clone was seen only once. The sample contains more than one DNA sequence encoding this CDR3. The CDR3 loop reads CASSYSGQSNYGYTF. For the CDR3, the DNA is TGTGCCAGCAGTTATTCAGGACAGTCTAACTATGGCTACACCTTC. This sequence joins TRBV6-5 and TRBJ1-2; D might be TRBD1 (6 bases). V lost 3 bases and J 0 bases, leaving 11 bases between the germline ends. The CDR3 consists of 15 residues. Germline values: CDR1 MNHEY, CDR2 SVGAGI.

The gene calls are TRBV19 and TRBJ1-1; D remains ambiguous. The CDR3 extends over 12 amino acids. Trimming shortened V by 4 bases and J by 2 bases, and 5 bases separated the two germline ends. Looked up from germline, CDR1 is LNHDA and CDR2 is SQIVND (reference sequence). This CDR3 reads CASSTSNTEAFF. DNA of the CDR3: TGTGCCAGTAGTACCTCTAACACTGAAGCTTTCTTT.

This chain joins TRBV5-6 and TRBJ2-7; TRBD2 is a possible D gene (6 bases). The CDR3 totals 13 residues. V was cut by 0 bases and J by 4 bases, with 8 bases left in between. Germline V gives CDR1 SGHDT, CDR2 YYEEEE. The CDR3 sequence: CASSLVSGYEQYF. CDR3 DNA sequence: TGTGCCAGCAGCTTGGTTAGCGGTTACGAGCAGTACTTC. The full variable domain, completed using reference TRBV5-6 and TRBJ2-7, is DAGVTQSPTHLIKTRGQQVTLRCSPKSGHDTVSWYQQALGQGPQFIFQYYEEEERQRGNFPDRFSGHQFPNYSSELNVNALLLGDSALYLCASSLVSGYEQYFGPGTRLTVT.

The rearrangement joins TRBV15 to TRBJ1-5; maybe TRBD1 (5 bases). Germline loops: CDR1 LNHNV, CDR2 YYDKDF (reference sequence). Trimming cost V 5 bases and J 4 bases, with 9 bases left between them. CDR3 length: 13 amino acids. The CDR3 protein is CATSGRQNQPQHF. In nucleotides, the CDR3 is TGTGCCACCAGCGGCAGACAGAATCAGCCCCAGCATTTT.

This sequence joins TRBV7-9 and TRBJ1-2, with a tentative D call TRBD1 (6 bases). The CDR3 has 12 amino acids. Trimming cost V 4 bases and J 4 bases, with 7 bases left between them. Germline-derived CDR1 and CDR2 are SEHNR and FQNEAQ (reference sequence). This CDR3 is CASSSDSYGYTF. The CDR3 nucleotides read TGTGCCAGCAGCTCGGACAGCTATGGCTACACCTTC.

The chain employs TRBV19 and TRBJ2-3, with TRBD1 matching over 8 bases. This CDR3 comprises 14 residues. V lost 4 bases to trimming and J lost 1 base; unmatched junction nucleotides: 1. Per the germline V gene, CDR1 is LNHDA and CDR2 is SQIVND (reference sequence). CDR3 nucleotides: TGTGCCAGTAGTACGGGACAGGGCACAGATACGCAGTATTTT. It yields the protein CASSTGQGTDTQYF. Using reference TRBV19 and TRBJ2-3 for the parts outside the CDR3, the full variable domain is DGGITQSPKYLFRKEGQNVTLSCEQNLNHDAMYWYRQDPGQGLRLIYYSQIVNDFQKGDIAEGYSVSREKKESFPLTVTSAQKNPTAFYLCASSTGQGTDTQYFGPGTRLTVL.

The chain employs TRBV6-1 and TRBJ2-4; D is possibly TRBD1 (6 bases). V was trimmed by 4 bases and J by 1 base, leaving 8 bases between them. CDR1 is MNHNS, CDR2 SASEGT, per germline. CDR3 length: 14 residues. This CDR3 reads CASSGTAAKNIQYF. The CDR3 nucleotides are TGTGCCAGCAGTGGGACAGCGGCCAAAAACATTCAGTACTTC.

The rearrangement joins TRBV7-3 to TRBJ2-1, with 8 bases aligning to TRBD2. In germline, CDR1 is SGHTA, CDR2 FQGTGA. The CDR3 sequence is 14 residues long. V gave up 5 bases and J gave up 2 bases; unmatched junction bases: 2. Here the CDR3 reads CASSAGLAYNEQFF. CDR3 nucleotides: TGTGCCAGCAGCGCGGGACTAGCCTACAATGAGCAGTTCTTC.

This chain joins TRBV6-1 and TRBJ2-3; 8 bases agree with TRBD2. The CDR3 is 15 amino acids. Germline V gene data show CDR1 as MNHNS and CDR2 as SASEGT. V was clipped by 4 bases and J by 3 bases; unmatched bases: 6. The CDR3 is CASSAQLAVTDTQYF. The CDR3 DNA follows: TGTGCCAGCAGTGCCCAACTAGCGGTGACAGATACGCAGTATTTT.